This note documents a single T cell receptor beta chain sequence. The target antigen is unknown. The sample comes from a study of PD-1 blockade in classical Hodgkin lymphoma. Points from the study as a whole: Newly diagnosed patients reportedly had lower baseline TCR diversity than healthy donors. The study found complete responders had baseline diversity similar to newly diagnosed patients. Reasons behind the repertoire differences stay unclear, perhaps disease activity or earlier therapy.

The germline V gene has CDR1 SGHRS and CDR2 YFSETQ. This CDR3 contains 16 residues. V was clipped by 1 base and J by 2 bases, with 13 bases between them. All the patients suffered relapse after autologous stem cell transplantation, and brentuximab vedotin exposure differed. Measured with immunoSEQ multiplex PCR; TCRdb has only the in-frame clones, and not every one. In the table there are approximately 46,000 clones, around 70% of which are singletons. The source is a human donor with classical Hodgkin lymphoma. V and J are TRBV5-1 and TRBJ1-3; D may be TRBD1 (6 bases). The sequencing here drew on peripheral blood mononuclear cells (PBMCs), taken at baseline. CDR3 DNA sequence: TGCGCCAGCAGCTTGATGGCTACAGGGACTGGAAACACCATATATTTT. Residues: CASSLMATGTGNTIYF.